The 10 T cell receptor beta chains given below trace back to one sample, sequenced in a study of shared clonotypes between healthy human individuals. Here immunoSEQ multiplex PCR was the method, and the copy in TCRdb shows in-frame clones only, minus some. The sample includes about 490,000 clones, approximately 78% seen only once; the top ten take approximately 12%. The material sequenced was PBMCs. These receptors came from a middle-aged woman in good health. Some clones in this sample may be carry-over from other donors' samples.

This chain links TRBV2 with TRBJ1-2; 7 bases line up with TRBD1. V lost 2 bases, J lost 5 bases, and 8 bases stayed unmatched. In germline, CDR1 is SNHLY, CDR2 FYNNEI. The CDR3 spans 15 residues. The CDR3 sequence: CASSEQGVGIYGYTF. In DNA, the CDR3 is TGTGCCAGCAGTGAACAGGGGGTGGGAATATATGGCTACACCTTC.

The chain joins TRBV11-3 to TRBJ2-1, with 9 nucleotides matching TRBD2. The CDR3 runs to 16 residues. J was trimmed by 0 bases and V by 2 bases; bases with no gene match: 2. CDR1 and CDR2 (germline): SGHNT, YENEEA. CDR3 residues: CASSLRREGSYNEQFF. In nucleotides, the CDR3 is TGTGCCAGCAGCTTACGGCGGGAGGGCTCCTACAATGAGCAGTTCTTC.

This clone was recorded a few times. The chain couples TRBV5-1 to TRBJ1-1; D is unresolved. V lost 0 bases, J lost 6 bases, and 15 bases lay in between. Germline values: CDR1 SGHRS, CDR2 YFSETQ. The CDR3 consists of 15 residues. The CDR3 spells CASSLVPPIRSEAFF. The CDR3 coding sequence is TGCGCCAGCAGCTTGGTCCCACCGATTCGGTCTGAAGCTTTCTTT.

The chain has TRBV6-6 and TRBJ1-5; 8 nucleotides match TRBD1. CDR3 length: 15 amino acids. Germline assignment: CDR1 MNHNY and CDR2 SVGAGI (reference sequence). J gave up 9 bases and V 2 bases, and 9 bases lay outside the gene matches. The CDR3 nucleotides are TGTGCCAGCAGTTACCCAGGACAGGGCCGGTCGCCCCAGCATTTT. Translation: CASSYPGQGRSPQHF.

Points on this clone: A much larger clone sits a single nucleotide away, making a read error possible. The chain is built from TRBV7-2 and TRBJ1-2; 7 bases line up with TRBD1. There are 13 residues in the CDR3. J was trimmed by 4 bases and V by 5 bases; bases with no gene match: 4. Germline CDR1 is SGHTA and CDR2 is FQGNSA. CDR3 nucleotide sequence: TGTGCCAGCAGCCCGGGACAGTTCTATGGCTACACCTTC. Residues: CASSPGQFYGYTF.

The chain uses TRBV28 and TRBJ2-2, with 8 bases lining up with TRBD1. The CDR3 covers 14 residues. V lost 5 bases, J lost 3 bases, and 2 bases stayed unmatched. CDR1 is MDHEN, CDR2 SYDVKM, per germline. The CDR3 here is CASSVTGDTGELFF. In DNA, the CDR3 is TGTGCCAGCAGTGTGACAGGGGACACCGGGGAGCTGTTTTTT.

This clone was found a few times. CDR3 in amino acids: CASRGPGQQGSSPLHF. The DNA for the CDR3 is TGTGCCAGCAGGGGGCCCGGGCAACAGGGTTCTTCACCCCTCCACTTT. The chain uses TRBV2 and TRBJ1-6; D may be TRBD1 (6 bases). V dropped 6 bases and J dropped 9 bases, with 21 bases sitting between them. This CDR3 spans 16 amino acids. CDR1 is SNHLY and CDR2 is FYNNEI in the germline V gene.

The chain links TRBV2 to TRBJ2-7, with TRBD1 matching over 9 bases. Unmatched junction bases numbered 11, after V lost 5 bases and J lost 0 bases. Germline CDR1 SNHLY, CDR2 FYNNEI. The CDR3 is 17 residues long. The CDR3 loop reads CASSNPEPGQGSYEQYF. CDR3 nucleotides: TGTGCCAGCAGTAACCCAGAGCCGGGACAGGGCTCCTACGAGCAGTACTTC.

The genes are TRBV5-5 and TRBJ2-5; TRBD2 matches 11 bases. V shed 4 bases and J 5 bases; nucleotides not matched to a gene: 4. Germline assignment: CDR1 SGHKS and CDR2 YYEKEE (reference sequence). CDR3 size: 14 residues. The CDR3 reads CASSETSGSETQYF. As DNA, the CDR3 is TGTGCCAGCAGCGAAACTAGCGGGAGCGAGACCCAGTACTTC.

This sequence joins TRBV6-5 and TRBJ2-3; D might be TRBD2 (5 bases). Trimming pared 8 bases from V and 6 bases from J, leaving 21 bases between. Looked up from germline, CDR1 is MNHEY and CDR2 is SVGAGI. The CDR3 consists of 15 residues. Here the CDR3 reads CASGGMAASADTQYF. In nucleotides, the CDR3 is TGTGCCAGCGGAGGCATGGCCGCGTCCGCGGATACGCAGTATTTT.